This TCR beta chain was observed in a study of read filtering for tumor transcriptome and immune sequencing. Study results and limitations: In IR-seq, single-read clonotypes were approximately 83% of clonotypes but approximately 3.5% of reads.

Ten or more counts support this clonotype. Its target is not known. This CDR3 contains 14 residues. The V and J ends lost 6 bases and 4 bases, in that order; junction bases with no gene match: 6. Germline values: CDR1 MNHNY, CDR2 SVGAGI (reference sequence). The library was built from roughly 400 ng RNA with molecular barcoded adaptors for alpha/delta and beta/gamma chains. MiXCR, run by TCRdb on the reads, gives a single entry per CDR3 protein. The sample shows tens of thousands of distinct CDR3 sequences, about 20% of them seen only once. The sequenced material came from a population of CD138-negative cells sorted from bone marrow. This rearrangement joins TRBV6-6 to TRBJ1-2; 9 bases line up with TRBD1. This clonotype was sampled from a donor aged 40 or over with multiple myeloma. The DNA of the CDR3 is TGTGCCAGCAGCCCGGGACAGGGCGGCTATGGCTACACCTTC. Translating it yields CASSPGQGGYGYTF.